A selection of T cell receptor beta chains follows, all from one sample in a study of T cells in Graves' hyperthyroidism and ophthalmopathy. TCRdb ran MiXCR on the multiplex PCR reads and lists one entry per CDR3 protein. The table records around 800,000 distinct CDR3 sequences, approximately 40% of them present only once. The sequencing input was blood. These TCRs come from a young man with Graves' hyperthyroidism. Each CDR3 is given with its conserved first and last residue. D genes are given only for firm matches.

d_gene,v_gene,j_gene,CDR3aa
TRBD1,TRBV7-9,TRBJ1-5,CASSSRDRTYEHF
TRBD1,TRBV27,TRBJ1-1,CASTPRRDRGFQTEAFF
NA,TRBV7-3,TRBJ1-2,CASSARPGRTNYGYTF
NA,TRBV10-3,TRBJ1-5,CASSSPGNAQPQHF
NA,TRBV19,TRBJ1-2,CASSITDYYGYTF
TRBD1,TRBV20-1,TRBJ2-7,CSANRGQPYEQYF
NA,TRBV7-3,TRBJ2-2,CASSSGGTTTGSRELFF
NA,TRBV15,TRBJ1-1,CATSRVRAAEAFF
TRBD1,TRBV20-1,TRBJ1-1,CSARTGSGGAFF
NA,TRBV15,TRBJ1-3,CATSRVTGNTIYF
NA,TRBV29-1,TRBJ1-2,CSVGTGTGYGNTF
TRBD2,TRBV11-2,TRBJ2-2,CASSLGLADNTGELFF
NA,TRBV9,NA,CASSGLDNEQFF
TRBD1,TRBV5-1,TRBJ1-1,CASSLEGDRVTFF
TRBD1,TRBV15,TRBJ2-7,CATSRDRANEQYF
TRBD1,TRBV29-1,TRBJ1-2,CSVDRDRDYGYTF
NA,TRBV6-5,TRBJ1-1,CASRGGTESFF